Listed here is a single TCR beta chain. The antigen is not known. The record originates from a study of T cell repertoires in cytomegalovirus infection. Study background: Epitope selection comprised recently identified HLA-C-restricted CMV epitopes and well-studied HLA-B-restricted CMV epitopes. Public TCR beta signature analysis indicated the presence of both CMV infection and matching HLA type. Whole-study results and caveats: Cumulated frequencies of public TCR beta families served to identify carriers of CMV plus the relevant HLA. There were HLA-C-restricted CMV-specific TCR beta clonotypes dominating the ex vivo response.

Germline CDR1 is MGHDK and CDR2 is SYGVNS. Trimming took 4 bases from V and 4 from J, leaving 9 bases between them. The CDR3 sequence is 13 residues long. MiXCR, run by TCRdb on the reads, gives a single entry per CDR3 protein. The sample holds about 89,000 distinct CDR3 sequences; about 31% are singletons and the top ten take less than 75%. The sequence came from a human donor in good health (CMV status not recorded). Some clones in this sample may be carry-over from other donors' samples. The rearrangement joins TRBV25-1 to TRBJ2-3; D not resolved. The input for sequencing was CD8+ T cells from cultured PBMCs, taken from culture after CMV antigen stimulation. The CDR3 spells CASSVPPSDTQYF. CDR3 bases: TGTGCCAGCAGTGTCCCCCCCTCAGATACGCAGTATTTT.